The 24 T cell receptor beta chains listed next were all sequenced from one sample in a study of OX40 agonist ivuxolimab in advanced cancers. The repertoire was sequenced with immunoSEQ multiplex PCR; TCRdb's copy has only in-frame clones and lacks some. The sample lists over 60,000 clones; about 89% were seen once. The sequencing used CD4+ or CD8+ T cells sorted from blood, collected in a trial of the OX40 agonist ivuxolimab. The receptors come from an adult with an advanced solid tumor such as melanoma, head and neck, liver or kidney cancer.

This chain joins TRBV5-1 and TRBJ2-1; TRBD1 matches 9 bases. V lost 4 bases, J lost 4 bases, and 6 bases stayed unmatched. Germline V gene sequence: CDR1 SGHRS, CDR2 YFSETQ. The CDR3 spans 15 residues. CDR3 bases: TGCGCCAGCAGCCAACAGGGGGCGGAATACAATGAGCAGTTCTTC. It yields the protein CASSQQGAEYNEQFF. The variable domain in full, completed from reference TRBV5-1 and TRBJ2-1, reads KAGVTQTPRYLIKTRGQQVTLSCSPISGHRSVSWYQQTPGQGLQFLFEYFSETQRNKGNFPGRFSGRQFSNSRSEMNVSTLELGDSALYLCASSQQGAEYNEQFFGPGTRLTVL.

The chain is built from TRBV5-1 and TRBJ1-2, with D perhaps TRBD1 (5 bases). Germline CDR1 reads SGHRS; CDR2 reads YFSETQ. This CDR3 is built from 15 residues. Trimming cost V 1 base and J 4 bases, with 14 bases left between them. CDR3 residues: CASSLLGDSSYGYTF. The CDR3 region has the DNA TGCGCCAGCAGCTTGCTAGGGGACTCCTCCTATGGCTACACCTTC.

The rearrangement links TRBV7-9 to TRBJ1-2; 9 positions match TRBD1. The trim removed 4 bases at V and 4 bases at J, leaving 1 base unmatched. CDR3 size: 13 residues. Germline values: CDR1 SEHNR, CDR2 FQNEAQ (reference sequence). The CDR3 DNA sequence: TGTGCCAGCAGCTCGGGACAGGGCTATGGCTACACCTTC. Translated, it gives CASSSGQGYGYTF.

The J gene is TRBJ2-7, the V gene TRBV4-1; 7 nucleotides agree with TRBD2. This CDR3 has 16 amino acids. The trim removed 3 bases at V and 3 bases at J, leaving 11 bases unmatched. Looked up from germline, CDR1 is MGHRA and CDR2 is YSYEKL. The DNA of the CDR3 is TGCGCCAGCAGCCATCCCGGGGAGGCGGGAGTCTACGAGCAGTACTTC. This translates into CASSHPGEAGVYEQYF.

This clone appeared a single time. At one boundary the junction diverges from the germline segment, which might be a read error. The V call is TRBV10-1, the J call TRBJ2-5; a weak D match, TRBD1 (5 bases). Germline V lookup: CDR1 WNHNN, CDR2 SYGVQD (reference sequence). CDR3 length: 15 amino acids. CDR3 DNA sequence: TGCGCCAGCTCTAAGGGGTTACGAGACCAAGGGACCCAGTACTTC. Protein product: CASSKGLRDQGTQYF.

J is TRBJ2-3 and V is TRBV2; D is perhaps TRBD2 (5 bases). Per the germline V gene, CDR1 is SNHLY and CDR2 is FYNNEI. With 7 bases removed from V and 0 bases from J, the gap between germline ends came to 14 bases. The CDR3 contains 15 residues. The CDR3 loop reads CASTADWSSTDTQYF. The CDR3 DNA follows: TGTGCCAGCACCGCGGACTGGAGTAGCACAGATACGCAGTATTTT. The entire variable domain, with the rest obtained from reference TRBV2 and TRBJ2-3, is as follows: EPEVTQTPSHQVTQMGQEVILRCVPISNHLYFYWYRQILGQKVEFLVSFYNNEISEKSEIFDDQFSVERPDGSNFTLKIRSTKLEDSAMYFCASTADWSSTDTQYFGPGTRLTVL.

V is TRBV2 and J is TRBJ2-7, with D hard to call. Germline CDR1 and CDR2: SNHLY and FYNNEI. Trimming took 5 bases from V and 3 from J, leaving 8 bases between them. This CDR3 region has 12 residues. The CDR3: CASSWTDYEQYF. CDR3 in DNA: TGTGCCAGCAGTTGGACCGACTACGAGCAGTACTTC.

The chain carries TRBV5-1 and TRBJ2-6; D remains ambiguous. The V gene lost 7 bases and the J gene lost 2 bases, with 10 bases spanning the gap. This CDR3 has 14 amino acids. CDR1 SGHRS and CDR2 YFSETQ come from the germline V gene. The CDR3 DNA reads TGCGCCAGCTCCGACCTGGCTGGGGCCAACGTCCTGACTTTC. Translated, it gives CASSDLAGANVLTF.

This clone turned up a few times. The chain uses TRBV27 and TRBJ2-3; 8 positions match TRBD2. CDR3 length: 13 residues. The ends lost 6 bases at V and 5 bases at J; junction bases unmatched: 4. Germline CDR1 is MNHEY and CDR2 is SMNVEV (reference sequence). The DNA for the CDR3 is TGTGCCAGCAGACCGGGGGGGGTAGATACGCAGTATTTT. Translating gives CASRPGGVDTQYF.

This clone was seen once. CDR3 in DNA: TGTGCCAGCAAGAGTCAGGGGCTGGGCACTGAAGCTTTCTTT. Encoded protein: CASKSQGLGTEAFF. The chain recombines TRBV6-1 with TRBJ1-1; D is possibly TRBD1 (6 bases). CDR3 size: 14 residues. Deletions cut 7 bases from V and 4 bases from J, with 16 bases between. CDR1 and CDR2 from the germline V gene are MNHNS and SASEGT.

The V gene is TRBV5-1, the J gene TRBJ1-4; 7 bases fit TRBD1. The CDR3 consists of 16 residues. Germline-derived CDR1 and CDR2 are SGHRS and YFSETQ. The V segment lost 0 bases and the J segment 7 bases; nucleotides outside the gene matches: 9. CDR3 sequence (DNA): TGCGCCAGCAGCTTGGTCCCGACAGGGCTCGCTGAAAAACTGTTTTTT. It specifies CASSLVPTGLAEKLFF.

This clone has only one observation. The chain couples TRBV5-6 to TRBJ2-7, with D perhaps given as TRBD1 or TRBD2 (5 bases each). CDR1 and CDR2 from the germline V gene are SGHDT and YYEEEE. CDR3 length: 15 amino acids. V lost 0 bases, J lost 2 bases, and 12 bases lay in between. The CDR3 sequence: CASSLVGVSTYEQYF. DNA of the CDR3: TGTGCCAGCAGCTTGGTGGGGGTTTCCACCTACGAGCAGTACTTC. The complete variable domain, with remaining parts taken from reference TRBV5-6 and TRBJ2-7, reads DAGVTQSPTHLIKTRGQQVTLRCSPKSGHDTVSWYQQALGQGPQFIFQYYEEEERQRGNFPDRFSGHQFPNYSSELNVNALLLGDSALYLCASSLVGVSTYEQYFGPGTRLTVT.

The chain has TRBV18 and TRBJ1-4; D unclear. CDR1 and CDR2 (germline): KGHSH, LQKENI. V was cut by 6 bases and J by 3 bases, with 8 bases left in between. The CDR3 sequence is 13 residues long. The CDR3 nucleotides read TGTGCCAGCTCCCAACAATCTAATGAAAAACTGTTTTTT. This translates into CASSQQSNEKLFF.

The chain is built from TRBV28 and TRBJ2-3; maybe TRBD2 (6 bases). CDR3 length: 16 residues. Trimming removed 5 bases from V and 4 bases from J, with 19 bases in between. Germline lookup yields CDR1 MDHEN and CDR2 SYDVKM. For the CDR3, the DNA is TGTGCCAGCAGTGGCGGGAACATCAGGGACGCAGATACGCAGTATTTT. Translation gives CASSGGNIRDADTQYF. The full variable domain, with the rest looked up from reference TRBV28 and TRBJ2-3, is DVKVTQSSRYLVKRTGEKVFLECVQDMDHENMFWYRQDPGLGLRLIYFSYDVKMKEKGDIPEGYSVSREKKERFSLILESASTNQTSMYLCASSGGNIRDADTQYFGPGTRLTVL.

The V call is TRBV4-2, the J call TRBJ1-3; TRBD1 is a possible D gene (5 bases). The length of the CDR3 is 15 residues. V dropped 4 bases and J dropped 2 bases, with 12 bases sitting between them. Germline loops: CDR1 LGHNA, CDR2 YNFKEQ. DNA for the CDR3: TGTGCCAGCAGCCTACCTGGGACGGCTGGAAACACCATATATTTT. Encoded protein: CASSLPGTAGNTIYF.

This rearrangement joins TRBV27 to TRBJ2-7; D not resolved. The CDR3 spans 14 residues. Germline V gene data show CDR1 as MNHEY and CDR2 as SMNVEV (reference sequence). Trimming took off 0 bases at V and 2 bases at J, with 8 bases between the two ends. CDR3: CASSLSTRTYEQYF. DNA for the CDR3: TGTGCCAGCAGTTTATCGACCAGGACCTACGAGCAGTACTTC.

The chain uses TRBV18 and TRBJ2-3; D remains unclear. In germline, CDR1 is KGHSH, CDR2 LQKENI. CDR3 length: 14 amino acids. The V end was cut by 3 bases, the J end by 2 bases, with 9 bases between. The CDR3 nucleotides are TGTGCCAGCTCACCGGGCAGGATCACAGATACGCAGTATTTT. Translated: CASSPGRITDTQYF.

V usage is TRBV25-1 and J usage is TRBJ2-2; 7 bases align to TRBD2. Per germline, CDR1 MGHDK and CDR2 SYGVNS. V dropped 3 bases and J dropped 4; count of bases not matched to a gene: 2. The CDR3 runs 14 residues. The CDR3 DNA follows: TGTGCCAGCAGTGAGGCTAGCGGCACCGGGGAGCTGTTTTTT. Translating it yields CASSEASGTGELFF.

The genes are TRBV28 and TRBJ1-6; D ambiguous. This CDR3 has 12 amino acids. V was shortened by 7 bases and J by 11 bases, with 12 bases between the two germline ends. Looked up from germline, CDR1 is MDHEN and CDR2 is SYDVKM. CDR3 amino acids: CASTSGVTPLHF. In DNA form, the CDR3 reads TGTGCCAGCACTTCGGGTGTCACACCCCTCCACTTT.

This clone was seen once. The chain carries TRBV6-6 and TRBJ2-7; maybe TRBD1 (6 bases). The CDR3 is 15 amino acids. V was clipped by 0 bases and J by 4 bases, with 13 bases between them. CDR1 MNHNY and CDR2 SVGAGI come from the germline V gene (reference sequence). The CDR3 sequence: CASSYSMTGVYEQYF. Written as DNA, the CDR3 is TGTGCCAGCAGTTACTCGATGACAGGCGTTTACGAGCAGTACTTC.

The CDR3 DNA reads as TGTGCCAGCAGTCCGAGCGGGAAATACACAGATACGCAGTATTTT. Translation: CASSPSGKYTDTQYF. The V call is TRBV28, the J call TRBJ2-3; 7 bases fit TRBD2. V dropped 5 bases and J dropped 2; count of bases not matched to a gene: 7. This CDR3 spans 15 amino acids. From germline, CDR1 is MDHEN and CDR2 SYDVKM.

This sequence joins TRBV6-5 and TRBJ2-7, with 8 bases that match TRBD2. This CDR3 spans 15 amino acids. The V gene end was trimmed by 6 bases and the J gene end by 3 bases; junction bases not matched to a gene: 10. Germline assignment: CDR1 MNHEY and CDR2 SVGAGI. DNA of the CDR3: TGTGCCAGCAGCCCGCGTGGGGCGGGAGGCTACGAGCAGTACTTC. Its translation: CASSPRGAGGYEQYF.

The V call is TRBV13, the J call TRBJ1-1, with D tentatively TRBD1 (5 bases). Trimming removed 6 bases from V and 0 bases from J, with 17 bases in between. This CDR3 comprises 16 residues. The germline V gene has CDR1 PRHDT and CDR2 FYEKMQ (reference sequence). DNA for the CDR3: TGTGCCAGCAGATCTACGACAGTATACATGAACACTGAAGCTTTCTTT. Amino acids: CASRSTTVYMNTEAFF.

The chain is built from TRBV6-5 and TRBJ2-5; TRBD2 agrees at 12 bases. Germline lookup yields CDR1 MNHEY and CDR2 SVGAGI. The trim removed 0 bases at V and 5 bases at J, leaving 4 bases unmatched. This CDR3 is 16 amino acids long. The CDR3 sequence: CASSYSRLAGAETQYF. The CDR3 DNA reads TGTGCCAGCAGTTACTCGAGACTAGCGGGAGCGGAGACCCAGTACTTC.